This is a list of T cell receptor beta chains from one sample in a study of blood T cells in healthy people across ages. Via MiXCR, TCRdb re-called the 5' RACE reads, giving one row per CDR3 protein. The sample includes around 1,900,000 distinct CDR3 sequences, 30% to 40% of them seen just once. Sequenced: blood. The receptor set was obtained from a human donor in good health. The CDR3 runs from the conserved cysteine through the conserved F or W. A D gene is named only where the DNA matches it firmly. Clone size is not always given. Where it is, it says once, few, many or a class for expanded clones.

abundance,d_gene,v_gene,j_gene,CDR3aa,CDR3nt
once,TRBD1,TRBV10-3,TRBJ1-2,CAISESGQGNYGYIF,TGTGCCATCAGTGAGTCGGGACAGGGAAACTATGGCTACATCTTC
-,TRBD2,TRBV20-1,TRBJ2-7,CSTSGTDYIVGEQYF,TGCAGTACTAGCGGTACGGACTATATAGTGGGAGAGCAGTACTTC
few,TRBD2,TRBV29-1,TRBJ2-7,CSVEGLAGDRIYEQYF,TGCAGCGTTGAGGGGCTAGCGGGGGACCGTATCTACGAGCAGTACTTC
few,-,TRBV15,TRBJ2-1,CATSREAGHETQFF,TGTGCCACCAGCAGAGAGGCAGGCCACGAGACCCAGTTCTTC
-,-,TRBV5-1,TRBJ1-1,CASSHPGRPEAFF,TGCGCCAGCAGCCATCCAGGGCGCCCTGAAGCTTTCTTT
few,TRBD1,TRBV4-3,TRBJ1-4,CASSPRQGVVEKLFF,TGCGCCAGCAGCCCGCGACAGGGTGTTGTGGAAAAACTGTTTTTT
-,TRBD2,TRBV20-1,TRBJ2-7,CSARRSGGGAYSYEQYF,TGCAGTGCTAGACGTTCGGGCGGGGGGGCTTATTCCTACGAGCAGTACTTC
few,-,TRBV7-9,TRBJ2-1,CASLAFSSYNEQFF,TGTGCCAGTCTCGCCTTTAGCTCCTACAATGAGCAGTTCTTC
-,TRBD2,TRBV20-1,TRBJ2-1,CSARGPSGASSYNEQFF,TGCAGTGCTAGAGGCCCCAGCGGGGCGAGCTCCTACAATGAGCAGTTCTTC
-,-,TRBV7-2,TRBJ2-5,CDSSLVAREAQYF,TGTGACAGCAGCTTAGTAGCTAGAGAGGCCCAGTACTTC
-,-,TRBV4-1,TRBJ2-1,CASSQVFRAASHYNEQFF,TGCGCCAGCAGCCAAGTATTTCGGGCTGCCAGCCATTACAATGAGCAGTTCTTC
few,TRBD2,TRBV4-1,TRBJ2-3,CASSQGTSGRTDTQYF,TGCGCCAGCAGCCAAGGGACTAGCGGACGCACAGATACGCAGTATTTT
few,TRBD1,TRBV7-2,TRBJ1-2,CASSLALRDRGRYGYTF,TGTGCCAGCAGCTTAGCTTTGAGGGACAGGGGGAGATATGGCTACACCTTC
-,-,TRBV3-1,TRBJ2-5,CASSQPLGLQETQYF,TGTGCCAGCAGCCAACCTCTTGGGCTCCAAGAGACCCAGTACTTC
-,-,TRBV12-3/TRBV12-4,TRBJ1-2,CASTFGGAGYTF,TGTGCCAGCACCTTTGGGGGGGCTGGCTACACCTTC
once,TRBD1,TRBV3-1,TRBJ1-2,CASSHPDRAYTF,TGTGCCAGCAGCCATCCGGACAGGGCCTACACCTTC
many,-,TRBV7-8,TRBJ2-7,CASSFESYEQYF,TGTGCCAGCAGCTTTGAATCGTACGAGCAGTACTTC
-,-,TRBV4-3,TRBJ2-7,CASSQDMTAYEQYF,TGCGCCAGCAGCCAAGATATGACAGCCTACGAGCAGTACTTC
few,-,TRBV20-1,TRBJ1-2,CSANQSNYGYTF,TGCAGTGCTAATCAATCTAACTATGGCTACACCTTC
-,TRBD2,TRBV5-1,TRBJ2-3,CASSFLTTSGTDTRYF,TGCGCCAGCAGCTTCTTGACGACTAGCGGCACAGATACGCGGTATTTT
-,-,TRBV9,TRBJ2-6,CASSVFLGANVLTF,TGTGCCAGCAGCGTCTTCCTAGGGGCCAACGTCCTGACTTTC
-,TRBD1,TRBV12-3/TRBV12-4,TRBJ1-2,CASSPWTGNRHGYTF,TGTGCCAGCAGTCCGTGGACAGGGAATCGCCATGGCTACACCTTC
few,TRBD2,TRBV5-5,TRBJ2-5,CASSLGLAGVGETQYF,TGTGCCAGCAGCTTGGGACTAGCGGGGGTGGGGGAGACCCAGTACTTC
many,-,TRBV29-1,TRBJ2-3,CSVPHATQDTQYF,TGCAGCGTTCCCCACGCGACACAAGATACGCAGTATTTT
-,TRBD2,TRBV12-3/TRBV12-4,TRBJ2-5,CASTGLHNRYGQETQYF,TGTGCCAGCACGGGACTACACAATCGATACGGCCAAGAGACCCAGTACTTC
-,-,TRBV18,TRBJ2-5,CASSPGRDNLDETQYF,TGTGCCAGCTCACCAGGAAGGGACAATTTAGACGAGACCCAGTACTTC
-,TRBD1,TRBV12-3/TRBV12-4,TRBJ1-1,CASSGGQGTTEAFF,TGTGCCAGCAGTGGGGGACAGGGGACCACTGAAGCTTTCTTT
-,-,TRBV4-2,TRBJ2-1,CASSLDREMHIRSYNEQFF,TGTGCCAGCAGCCTGGATCGGGAGATGCACATTCGCTCCTACAATGAGCAGTTCTTC
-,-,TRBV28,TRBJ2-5,CASSITGHWETQYF,TGTGCCAGCAGCATAACAGGGCACTGGGAGACCCAGTACTTC
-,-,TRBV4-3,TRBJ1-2,CASSQDQLGGAESYTF,TGCGCCAGCAGCCAAGATCAGTTAGGGGGGGCGGAGAGCTACACCTTC
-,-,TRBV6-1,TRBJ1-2,CASSDTRGDGYTF,TGTGCCAGCAGTGACACCAGGGGTGATGGCTACACCTTC
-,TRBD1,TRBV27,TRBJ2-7,CASRVLQGAYYEQYF,TGTGCCAGCAGAGTCCTACAGGGGGCGTATTACGAGCAGTACTTC
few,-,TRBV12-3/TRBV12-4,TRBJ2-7,CASRSNSREWYEQYF,TGTGCCAGCAGATCTAACTCAAGGGAGTGGTACGAGCAGTACTTC
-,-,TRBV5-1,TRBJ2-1,CASSPIMGDEQFF,TGCGCCAGCAGCCCAATCATGGGGGATGAGCAGTTCTTC
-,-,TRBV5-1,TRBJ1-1,CASSSRSTDTEAFF,TGCGCCAGCAGTTCGCGGTCTACAGACACTGAAGCTTTCTTT
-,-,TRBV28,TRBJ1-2,CASSGRDTLYGYTF,TGTGCCAGCAGTGGTCGGGACACTCTCTATGGCTACACCTTC
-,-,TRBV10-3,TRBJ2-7,CASGNERSYEQYF,TGTGCCAGTGGGAATGAAAGATCCTACGAGCAGTACTTC
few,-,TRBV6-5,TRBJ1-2,CASSYSIANYGYTF,TGTGCCAGCAGTTACTCGATAGCTAACTATGGCTACACCTTC
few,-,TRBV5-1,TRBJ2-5,CASSLWGPGETQYF,TGCGCCAGCAGCTTGTGGGGGCCGGGAGAGACCCAGTACTTC
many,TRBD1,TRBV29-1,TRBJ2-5,CSVGASTGTGETQYF,TGCAGCGTGGGGGCTTCCACAGGGACAGGCGAGACCCAGTACTTC
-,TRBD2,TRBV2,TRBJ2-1,CASSALAGGDNEQFF,TGCGCCAGCAGCGCACTAGCGGGGGGGGACAATGAGCAGTTCTTC
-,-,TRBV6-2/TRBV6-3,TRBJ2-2,CASRLRRTGELFF,TGTGCCAGCAGACTTCGACGGACCGGGGAGCTGTTTTTT
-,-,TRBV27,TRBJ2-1,CAGSPSGFFEQFF,TGTGCCGGCAGTCCCTCGGGGTTCTTTGAGCAGTTCTTC
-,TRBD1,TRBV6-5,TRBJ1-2,CASSYSHRDRKSSEGYTF,TGTGCCAGCAGTTACTCCCACCGGGACAGGAAATCTTCTGAGGGCTACACCTTC
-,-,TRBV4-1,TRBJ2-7,CASSQWLSLISYEQYF,TGCGCCAGCAGCCAATGGTTAAGTCTTATATCCTACGAGCAGTACTTC
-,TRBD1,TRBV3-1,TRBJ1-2,CASSQERDRGRVYGYTF,TGTGCCAGCAGCCAAGAACGGGACAGGGGGCGAGTCTATGGCTACACCTTC
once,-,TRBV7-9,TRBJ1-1,CASSLDGLFKGTEAFF,TGTGCCAGCAGCTTAGATGGTCTTTTTAAAGGGACTGAAGCTTTCTTT
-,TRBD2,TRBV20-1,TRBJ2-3,CSATPWRGGTDTQYF,TGCAGTGCTACACCGTGGCGGGGGGGAACAGATACGCAGTATTTT
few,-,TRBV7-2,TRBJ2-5,CASSARPEKETQYF,TGTGCCAGCAGCGCGCGCCCAGAGAAAGAGACCCAGTACTTC
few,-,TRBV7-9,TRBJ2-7,CASSPFSFIGEQYF,TGTGCCAGCAGCCCCTTTTCATTTATCGGCGAGCAGTACTTC
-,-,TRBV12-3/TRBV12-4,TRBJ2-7,CASGTVGIEQYF,TGTGCCAGCGGGACCGTAGGAATCGAGCAGTACTTC
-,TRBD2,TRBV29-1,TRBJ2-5,CIAGSGGALGTQYF,TGCATCGCTGGTAGCGGGGGGGCATTAGGGACCCAGTACTTC
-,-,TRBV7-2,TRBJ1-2,CASSLEVTGRSGYTF,TGTGCCAGCAGCTTAGAGGTAACAGGGAGGAGTGGCTACACCTTC
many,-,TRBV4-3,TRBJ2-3,CASSHRPRGSQYF,TGCGCCAGCAGCCACCGTCCTCGGGGCTCGCAGTATTTT